These 23 T cell receptor beta chains share one sample of origin, sequenced in a study of spatial heterogeneity in lung cancer. Study conclusions and caveats: Tumoral mutation counts were tracked by counts of expanded intratumoral alpha and beta TCRs.

Time point defined: sample taken at primary tumor resection. Antigen specificity for these receptors is unknown. TCRdb independently ran MiXCR on the 5' RACE reads; one entry per CDR3 protein. This table holds several thousand distinct CDR3 sequences, over 14% found once. Material: lung tumor tissue, obtained at surgery. These receptors all stem from a female donor with early-stage non-small cell lung cancer.

This sequence joins TRBV28 and TRBJ1-4; 7 bases agree with TRBD1. Germline CDR1 and CDR2: MDHEN and SYDVKM. J gave up 3 bases and V 2 bases, and 3 bases lay outside the gene matches. This CDR3 has 15 amino acids. This CDR3 reads CASSLGTAANEKLFF. As DNA, the CDR3 is TGTGCCAGCAGTTTAGGGACAGCGGCTAATGAAAAACTGTTTTTT.

The sample holds many counts of this clonotype. This sequence joins TRBV5-5 and TRBJ2-1, with D possibly matching TRBD2 (6 bases). The germline CDR1 and CDR2 sequences are SGHKS and YYEKEE (reference sequence). V lost 2 bases and J lost 8, with 26 bases in between. The CDR3 has 18 residues. The CDR3 loop reads CASSLRALRGGVGDEQFF. In DNA, the CDR3 is TGTGCCAGCAGCTTACGGGCCCTACGGGGCGGGGTCGGAGATGAGCAGTTCTTC.

This clonotype is classed as medium-sized (0.01 to 0.1%). V and J are TRBV6-2 or TRBV6-3 and TRBJ1-6, with no clear D. Trimming pared 11 bases from V and 10 bases from J, leaving 9 bases between. CDR3 length: 10 amino acids. The germline V gene encodes CDR1 MNHEY and CDR2 SVGEGT. CDR3 in DNA: TGTGCCGAGGAGGACTCACCCCTCCACTTT. Amino acid sequence: CAEEDSPLHF.

At least ten counts were recorded for this clonotype. The V call is TRBV5-1, the J call TRBJ1-6; D is undetermined. CDR3 length: 15 amino acids. The V and J ends lost 0 bases and 1 base respectively, with 5 bases between them. CDR1 is SGHRS and CDR2 is YFSETQ in the germline V gene. CDR3 loop: CASSLAGSYNSPLHF. The CDR3 DNA sequence: TGCGCCAGCAGCTTGGCCGGGTCCTATAATTCACCCCTCCACTTT.

Within the sample, this clonotype is medium-sized. The chain joins TRBV7-2 to TRBJ2-7, with a tentative D call TRBD2 (6 bases). Trimming shortened V by 1 base and J by 1 base, and 14 bases separated the two germline ends. CDR1 is SGHTA, CDR2 FQGNSA, per germline. CDR3 length: 16 residues. The CDR3 sequence is CASSLGRLAESYEQYF. CDR3 sequence (DNA): TGTGCCAGCAGCTTAGGTCGGTTAGCGGAGTCCTACGAGCAGTACTTC.

This clonotype was detected a few times. The chain recombines TRBV10-2 with TRBJ1-1; 11 bases map to TRBD1. This CDR3 region has 14 residues. The V and J ends lost 5 bases and 6 bases, in that order; junction bases with no gene match: 5. Germline V gives CDR1 WSHSY, CDR2 SAAADI. The chain's CDR3 is CASSSGTGGSEAFF. The CDR3 DNA reads as TGCGCCAGCAGTTCCGGGACAGGGGGGTCTGAAGCTTTCTTT.

By share of the sample, this clonotype is medium-sized. The genes are TRBV6-1 and TRBJ2-7; maybe TRBD1 (6 bases). The germline gives CDR1 MNHNS, CDR2 SASEGT. The CDR3 spans 14 residues. The V end lost 5 bases, the J end lost 1 base, and 12 bases lay between the germline ends. In nucleotides, the CDR3 is TGTGCCAGCAGTTCCCTTAGGGGGTCCTACGAGCAGTACTTC. Amino acid sequence: CASSSLRGSYEQYF.

This clonotype was seen many times. This chain connects TRBV24-1 to TRBJ1-2; TRBD1 aligns across 7 bases. V dropped 3 bases and J dropped 2; count of bases not matched to a gene: 5. CDR1 and CDR2 (germline): KGHDR, SFDVKD. There are 15 residues in the CDR3. CDR3 region: CATSDPRTGNYGYTF. For the CDR3, the DNA is TGTGCCACCAGTGATCCAAGGACAGGCAACTATGGCTACACCTTC.

This clonotype was picked up many times. The genes are TRBV20-1 and TRBJ1-2, with a weak D call TRBD1 (6 bases). CDR1 is DFQATT and CDR2 is SNEGSKA in the germline V gene (reference sequence). This CDR3 has 14 amino acids. V was shortened by 3 bases and J by 2 bases, with 13 bases between the two germline ends. The CDR3 sequence is CSASQGPDNYGYTF. The DNA for the CDR3 is TGCAGTGCTAGCCAGGGGCCGGACAACTATGGCTACACCTTC.

In its sample, this clonotype is medium-sized. In DNA, the CDR3 is TGTGCCAGCCGTAGCGGGGGGGCCGCTGATACGCAGTATTTT. Amino acid sequence: CASRSGGAADTQYF. This chain connects TRBV28 to TRBJ2-3, with 11 nucleotides matching TRBD2. Germline V gene data show CDR1 as MDHEN and CDR2 as SYDVKM. The CDR3 is made up of 14 amino acids. With 8 bases clipped from V and 6 bases from J, the junction kept 7 bases outside the gene matches. Full variable domain (outside the CDR3, taken from reference TRBV28 and TRBJ2-3): DVKVTQSSRYLVKRTGEKVFLECVQDMDHENMFWYRQDPGLGLRLIYFSYDVKMKEKGDIPEGYSVSREKKERFSLILESASTNQTSMYLCASRSGGAADTQYFGPGTRLTVL.

In its sample, this clonotype ranks as medium-sized. The rearrangement links TRBV6-5 to TRBJ2-2, with 16 bases aligning to TRBD2. Trimming at V came to 7 bases and at J to 3 bases, leaving 8 bases not matched to a gene. Germline V CDR1 and CDR2: MNHEY, SVGAGI. This CDR3 region has 18 residues. CDR3 amino acids: CASNQGLAGGPDTGELFF. The CDR3 DNA sequence: TGTGCCAGCAATCAGGGACTAGCGGGGGGGCCTGACACCGGGGAGCTGTTTTTT.

By proportion, this clonotype is medium-sized. CDR3 coding DNA: TGTGCCAGCAGCTTAGGGGCCGGTTTAGGCGAAAAACTGTTTTTT. This gives the protein CASSLGAGLGEKLFF. The rearrangement joins TRBV7-9 to TRBJ1-4; no definite D call. The CDR3 is 15 residues long. CDR1 is SEHNR, CDR2 FQNEAQ, per germline (reference sequence). V was trimmed by 1 base and J by 8 bases, leaving 14 bases between them. Full variable domain (missing parts from reference TRBV7-9 and TRBJ1-4): DTGVSQNPRHKITKRGQNVTFRCDPISEHNRLYWYRQTLGQGPEFLTYFQNEAQLEKSRLLSDRFSAERPKGSFSTLEIQRTEQGDSAMYLCASSLGAGLGEKLFFGSGTQLSVL.

This clonotype is deemed medium-sized. At one of its ends the junction is not consistent with the germline gene, which may arise from a read error. This chain connects TRBV12-3 or TRBV12-4 to TRBJ2-7, with D unclear. CDR3 length: 11 amino acids. The CDR3 loop reads CASRLSHEQYF. CDR3 sequence (DNA): TGTGCCAGCAGACTCTCCCACGAGCAGTACTTC.

This clonotype was recorded at least ten times. The chain links TRBV6-2 or TRBV6-3 to TRBJ2-2; D not resolved. Germline CDR1 and CDR2: MNHEY and SVGEGT. V dropped 6 bases and J dropped 5 bases, with 10 bases sitting between them. This CDR3 is built from 13 residues. The chain's CDR3 is CASSFGQTGELFF. Written as DNA, the CDR3 is TGTGCCAGCAGCTTCGGCCAGACCGGGGAGCTGTTTTTT.

The chain uses TRBV7-2 and TRBJ2-5; 10 nucleotides agree with TRBD2. The V segment lost 4 bases and the J segment 6 bases; nucleotides outside the gene matches: 11. Per germline, CDR1 SGHTA and CDR2 FQGNSA. The CDR3 covers 16 residues. The chain's CDR3 is CASSSETGTSVKTQYF. CDR3 bases: TGTGCCAGCAGCTCGGAGACCGGGACTAGCGTAAAGACCCAGTACTTC. Looking up the rest from reference TRBV7-2 and TRBJ2-5 gives the full variable domain: GAGVSQSPSNKVTEKGKDVELRCDPISGHTALYWYRQSLGQGLEFLIYFQGNSAPDKSGLPSDRFSAERTGGSVSTLTIQRTQQEDSAVYLCASSSETGTSVKTQYFGPGTRLLVL.

This chain uses TRBV20-1 with TRBJ2-7; 9 nucleotides match TRBD1. The V segment lost 0 bases and the J segment 6 bases; nucleotides outside the gene matches: 15. The CDR3 loop spans 17 amino acids. Germline assignment: CDR1 DFQATT and CDR2 SNEGSKA (reference sequence). The DNA of the CDR3 is TGCAGTGCTAGAGATTCCGGCCGCGGACAGGGGAGAAGCGAGCAGTACTTC. Translated: CSARDSGRGQGRSEQYF.

Judged by abundance, this clonotype is medium-sized. The chain links TRBV11-2 to TRBJ2-7; 7 bases fit TRBD1. Germline V gene data show CDR1 as SGHAT and CDR2 as FQNNGV. CDR3 length equals 12 residues. V lost 5 bases to trimming and J lost 9 bases; unmatched junction nucleotides: 7. CDR3 region: CASSPGQFGQYF. DNA for the CDR3: TGTGCCAGCAGCCCGGGACAGTTTGGGCAGTACTTC.

In its sample, this clonotype ranks as medium-sized. This sequence joins TRBV20-1 and TRBJ2-7; 7 bases map to TRBD1. This CDR3 is 11 amino acids long. Trimming at V came to 6 bases and at J to 3 bases, leaving 2 bases not matched to a gene. Germline V CDR1 and CDR2: DFQATT, SNEGSKA (reference sequence). The CDR3 loop reads CSARQGYEQYF. Written as DNA, the CDR3 is TGCAGTGCGCGACAGGGCTACGAGCAGTACTTC.

This clonotype is deemed large (0.1 to 1%). The V call is TRBV7-2, the J call TRBJ1-1; D unresolved. Between the trimmed V and J ends, which lost 1 base and 4 bases, there was a span of 10 bases. CDR1 and CDR2 (germline): SGHTA, FQGNSA. The CDR3 is 14 amino acids. The CDR3 is CASSLGVTATEAFF. DNA for the CDR3: TGTGCCAGCAGCTTAGGAGTTACGGCCACTGAAGCTTTCTTT.

Many counts were recorded for this clonotype. J is TRBJ1-3 and V is TRBV3-1; D is unresolved. The CDR3 sequence is 15 residues long. Trimming shortened V by 1 base and J by 0 bases, and 7 bases separated the two germline ends. Germline lookup yields CDR1 LGHDT and CDR2 YNNKEL (reference sequence). The CDR3 loop is CASSQGTRSGNTIYF. As DNA, the CDR3 is TGTGCCAGCAGCCAAGGAACCCGCTCTGGAAACACCATATATTTT.

This clonotype was counted between two and nine times. The genes are TRBV6-1 and TRBJ1-5, with a tentative D call TRBD1 (5 bases). CDR3 length: 15 amino acids. Germline V CDR1 and CDR2: MNHNS, SASEGT. The ends were cut back, 5 bases at V and 5 bases at J, with 16 bases in the middle. This chain's CDR3 is CASSTSAWGDQPQHF. CDR3 coding DNA: TGTGCCAGCAGTACCTCGGCTTGGGGCGATCAGCCCCAGCATTTT.

This clonotype occurred a few times. The V and J genes are TRBV10-2 and TRBJ2-1, with 8 bases aligning to TRBD1. Germline CDR1 and CDR2: WSHSY and SAAADI. V lost 8 bases and J lost 8; bases outside the gene matches: 8. The length of the CDR3 is 13 residues. In DNA, the CDR3 is TGCGCCAGCCGGACAGGGTATATCGATGAGCAGTTCTTC. Protein sequence: CASRTGYIDEQFF.

This clonotype was counted ten times or more. CDR3 DNA sequence: TGTGCCAGCAGCCACGGACTAGCGGGGGGATACAATGAGCAGTTCTTC. Translating it yields CASSHGLAGGYNEQFF. This chain uses TRBV7-3 with TRBJ2-1; 14 bases agree with TRBD2. Germline trimming cut 5 bases from V and 4 bases from J; bases unmatched to any gene: 4. CDR1 is SGHTA, CDR2 FQGTGA, per germline. CDR3 length: 16 amino acids.